What follows describes a single T cell receptor beta chain. The data derive from a study of Ad26.COV2.S vaccination and SARS-CoV-2 variants. TCRdb keeps only in-frame clones here, not all; method: immunoSEQ multiplex PCR. This sample has some 390,000 clones, with about 89% found just once. Germline values: CDR1 WNHNN, CDR2 SYGVQD (reference sequence). The CDR3 sequence is 15 residues long. Trimming left V 3 bases short and J 5 bases short, with 14 bases between. Treatment meaning: 19 received Ad26.COV2.S at low or high dose, single or two shots; about 5 received placebo; per-sample allocation not given. The investigators took samples on day 63 after the first vaccine or placebo injection.

The source was peripheral blood, collected in a trial of Ad26.COV2.S vaccine versus placebo. V and J are TRBV10-1 and TRBJ2-1, with D tentatively TRBD2 (5 bases). This TCR derives from a person aged 18-65 years who received the Ad26.COV2.S COVID-19 vaccine or a placebo. The DNA for the CDR3 is TGCGCCAGCAGTGAAGGCGGTCTAGCAGACAATGAGCAGTTCTTC. It codes for CASSEGGLADNEQFF.